The clone carrying this TCR beta chain was picked up a small number of times. The antigen remains undetermined. These data are taken from a study of cytomegalovirus exposure and HLA in healthy donors. Study as a whole: Some 87 million unique TCRs from HLA-typed donors were held in an early release of data.

The PCR was carried out with 60 Vbeta primers and 13 Jbeta primers. The data were produced by immunoSEQ multiplex PCR, yet TCRdb's version contains in-frame clones alone and is incomplete. This table has roughly 150,000 clones, roughly two thirds appearing once. Study-level results: Other equally common chains were less clonally expanded than HLA-associated TCR beta chains, a later analysis showed. Later work found most CMV-associated TCR beta chains apparently HLA-restricted.

Trimming removed 7 bases from V and 3 bases from J, with 19 bases in between. The CDR3 contains 15 residues. Nominally healthy donors provided the samples, though records likely missed some immune exposures. The receptor comes from a woman under 30 in good health and CMV-seropositive. The chain links TRBV6-7 to TRBJ2-7, with D possibly matching TRBD1 (5 bases). TRBV6-7 is an open reading frame whose function is uncertain. Sequencing was performed on PBMCs. The CDR3 nucleotides are TGTGCCAGCATGTGTGTATATCCAGGGATCTACGAGCAGTACTTC. Translation gives CASMCVYPGIYEQYF.